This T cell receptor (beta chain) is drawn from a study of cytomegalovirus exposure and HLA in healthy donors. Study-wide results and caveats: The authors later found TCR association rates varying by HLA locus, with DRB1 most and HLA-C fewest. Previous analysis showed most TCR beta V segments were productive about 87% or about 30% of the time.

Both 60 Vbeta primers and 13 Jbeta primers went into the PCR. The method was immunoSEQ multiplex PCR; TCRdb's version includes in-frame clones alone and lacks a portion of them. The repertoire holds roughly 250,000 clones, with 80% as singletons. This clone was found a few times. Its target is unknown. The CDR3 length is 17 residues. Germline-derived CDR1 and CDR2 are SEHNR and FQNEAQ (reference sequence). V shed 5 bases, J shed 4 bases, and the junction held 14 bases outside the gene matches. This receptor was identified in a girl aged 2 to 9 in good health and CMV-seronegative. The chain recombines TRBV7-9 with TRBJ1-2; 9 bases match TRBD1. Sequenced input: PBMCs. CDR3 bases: TGTGCCAGCAGCGCTGCATGGAACAGGGGGCTTGGCTATGGCTACACCTTC. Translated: CASSAAWNRGLGYGYTF.